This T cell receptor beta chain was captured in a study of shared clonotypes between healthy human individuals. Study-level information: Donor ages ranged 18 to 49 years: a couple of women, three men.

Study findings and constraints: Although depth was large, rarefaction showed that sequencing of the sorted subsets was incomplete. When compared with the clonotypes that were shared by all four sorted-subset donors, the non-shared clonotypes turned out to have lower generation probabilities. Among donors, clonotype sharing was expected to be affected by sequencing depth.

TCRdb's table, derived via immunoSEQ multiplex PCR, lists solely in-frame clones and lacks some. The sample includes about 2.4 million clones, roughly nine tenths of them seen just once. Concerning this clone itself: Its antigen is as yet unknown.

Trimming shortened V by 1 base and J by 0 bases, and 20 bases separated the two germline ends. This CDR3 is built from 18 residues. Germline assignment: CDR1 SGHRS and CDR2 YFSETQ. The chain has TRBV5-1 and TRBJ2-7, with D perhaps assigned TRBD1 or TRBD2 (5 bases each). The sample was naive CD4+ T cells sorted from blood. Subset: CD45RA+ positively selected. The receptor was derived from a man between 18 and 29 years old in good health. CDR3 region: CASSLQSWGRESSYEQYF. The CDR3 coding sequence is TGCGCCAGCAGCTTGCAATCCTGGGGACGAGAGAGCTCCTACGAGCAGTACTTC.